What follows are 19 T cell receptor beta chains derived from one specimen sequenced in a study of CD8+CD57+ T cells in acquired aplastic anemia. Genomic DNA served as template for TCR beta VDJ and CDR3 profiling. Via MiXCR, TCRdb re-called the reads, giving one row per CDR3 protein. The sample lists a few hundred thousand distinct CDR3 sequences; 65% to 90% were seen once. Selection for sequencing was limited to patients who had shown CD8+CD57+ cell expansion by flow cytometry. Sequencing was performed on sorted CD4+, CD8+, or CD8+CD57+ T cells (not recorded which) from PBMCs. These receptors were collected from a human donor with aplastic anemia.

This chain joins TRBV7-8 and TRBJ1-1; D unresolved. V lost 1 base, J lost 13 bases, and 22 bases lay in between. This CDR3 is built from 15 residues. Per the germline V gene, CDR1 is SGHVS and CDR2 is FQNEAQ. The CDR3 region is CASSLDGGPNTQYFF. The CDR3 nucleotides read TGTGCCAGCAGCTTAGATGGAGGACCGAATACGCAGTATTTCTTT.

This clonotype has a handful of counts. This sequence may be a read error, since a much larger clone differs from it by one base. The V and J genes are TRBV11-3 and TRBJ2-1; perhaps TRBD1 as D (5 bases). CDR3 length: 14 residues. Germline lookup yields CDR1 SGHNT and CDR2 YENEEA. V was trimmed by 0 bases and J by 6 bases, leaving 9 bases between them. The chain's CDR3 is CASSLDLTANEQFF. The CDR3 DNA reads TGTGCCAGCAGCTTAGATCTGACAGCCAATGAGCAGTTCTTC.

The gene calls are TRBV19 and TRBJ2-7, with 11 nucleotides matching TRBD1. Germline V gene data show CDR1 as LNHDA and CDR2 as SQIVND (reference sequence). Trimming took 7 bases from V and 3 from J; bases not matched to a gene: 5. The CDR3 extends over 14 amino acids. This CDR3 reads CASKRTGGLYEQYF. CDR3 coding DNA: TGTGCCAGTAAAAGGACAGGGGGCCTCTACGAGCAGTACTTC.

This sequence joins TRBV7-2 and TRBJ2-5; a weak D match, TRBD2 (7 bases). The CDR3 runs to 12 residues. The V gene's germline CDR1 is SGHTA and CDR2 FQGNSA. V lost 9 bases to trimming and J lost 7 bases, with 15 bases between them. The CDR3 is CARRGAKGTQYF. For the CDR3, the DNA is TGTGCCAGACGGGGGGCTAAGGGGACCCAGTACTTC.

Concerning this clonotype: One junction end does not reproduce the germline sequence, and a read error may be involved. CDR3 nucleotides: TGTGCCAGCAGCGAGGGGGGGCCAGTGGGGGGAACTTTT. Its protein is CASSEGGPVGGTF. The rearrangement uses TRBV9 and TRBJ2-3; TRBD2 might be the D (7 bases). The CDR3 covers 13 residues. Germline V gene data show CDR1 as SGDLS and CDR2 as YYNGEE. Combining the CDR3 with reference TRBV9 and TRBJ2-3 gives the whole variable domain DSGVTQTPKHLITATGQRVTLRCSPRSGDLSVYWYQQSLDQGLQFLIQYYNGEERAKGNILERFSAQQFPDLHSELNLSSLELGDSALYFCASSEGGPVGGTFGPGTRLTVL.

This clonotype was detected only once. The V gene is TRBV7-9, the J gene TRBJ2-7, with TRBD1 as a possible D gene (5 bases). Germline V gene data show CDR1 as SEHNR and CDR2 as FQNEAQ (reference sequence). The V end was cut by 1 base, the J end by 5 bases, with 15 bases between. This CDR3 spans 15 amino acids. CDR3 DNA: TGTGCCAGCAGCTTAGATAGAACAGGAAGCGACGAGCAGTACTTC. It translates to CASSLDRTGSDEQYF.

The genes are TRBV7-2 and TRBJ2-3; 8 nucleotides match TRBD2. There are 14 residues in the CDR3. Germline CDR1 and CDR2: SGHTA and FQGNSA. V lost 4 bases to trimming and J lost 11 bases; unmatched junction nucleotides: 11. In DNA, the CDR3 is TGTGCCAGCAGCTCAGCGGGAGATCAGGCTAAGCAGTATTTT. It translates to CASSSAGDQAKQYF.

This chain uses TRBV7-8 with TRBJ2-1, with D possibly matching TRBD2 (6 bases). Trimming took 0 bases from V and 3 from J, leaving 15 bases between them. In germline, CDR1 is SGHVS, CDR2 FQNEAQ. The CDR3 runs 17 residues. This CDR3 is CASSLAPVGRNYNEQFF. The CDR3 nucleotides read TGTGCCAGCAGCTTAGCCCCCGTTGGGAGGAACTACAATGAGCAGTTCTTC. The entire variable domain, with the rest obtained from reference TRBV7-8 and TRBJ2-1, is as follows: GAGVSQSPRYKVAKRGQDVALRCDPISGHVSLFWYQQALGQGPEFLTYFQNEAQLDKSGLPSDRFFAERPEGSVSTLKIQRTQQEDSAVYLCASSLAPVGRNYNEQFFGPGTRLTVL.

The rearrangement joins TRBV7-8 to TRBJ1-1; 13 bases agree with TRBD2. The J call could be wrong; TRBJ2-3 is a better fit for the DNA end. CDR3 size: 15 residues. Germline V CDR1 and CDR2: SGHVS, FQNEAQ. The CDR3 protein is CASSAGTSGNTTQYF. The CDR3 bases are TGTGCCAGCAGCGCCGGGACTAGCGGGAACACTACGCAGTATTTT.

The rearrangement links TRBV7-8 to TRBJ2-1; D possibly corresponds to TRBD1 (6 bases). The CDR3 has 14 amino acids. V was cut by 9 bases and J by 11 bases, with 23 bases left in between. Germline V CDR1 and CDR2: SGHVS, FQNEAQ. The CDR3 reads CASSLTRGKDKQFF. In DNA form, the CDR3 reads TGTGCCAGTAGTCTAACTAGGGGGAAAGATAAGCAGTTCTTC.

Of note for this clonotype: It may be a read error: a sequence one base away is much more abundant. The chain has TRBV7-2 and TRBJ2-3, with D perhaps assigned TRBD1 or TRBD2 (5 bases each). The CDR3 is made up of 14 amino acids. Germline values: CDR1 SGHTA, CDR2 FQGNSA. DNA for the CDR3: TGTGCCAGCAGCTTTCATCCAGACGGGGCAGCCCATTCCTTT. It encodes CASSFHPDGAAHSF.

As for this clonotype: The junction does not match germline at one end; this may be a read error. This chain joins TRBV2 and TRBJ2-1, with 7 bases that match TRBD1. Germline V gene sequence: CDR1 SNHLY, CDR2 FYNNEI. This CDR3 region has 16 residues. DNA for the CDR3: TGTGCCAGCAGCGAGCCCGGGACAGAGGAGCATGATGAAAAACTGTTC. The encoded protein is CASSEPGTEEHDEKLF.

This clonotype came up many times. This chain connects TRBV12-3 or TRBV12-4 to TRBJ1-1, with a possible D match to TRBD1 (6 bases). The CDR3 length is 16 residues. V was trimmed by 3 bases and J by 3 bases, leaving 17 bases between them. CDR3 amino acids: CASSLMVLQGDTEAFF. The DNA for the CDR3 is TGTGCCAGCAGTTTGATGGTTTTACAGGGCGACACTGAAGCTTTCTTT.

The V gene is TRBV5-5, the J gene TRBJ2-7; D call uncertain. Germline values: CDR1 SGHKS, CDR2 YYEKEE (reference sequence). The V and J ends lost 4 bases and 8 bases respectively, with 10 bases between them. The CDR3 covers 11 residues. The CDR3 nucleotides read TGTGCCAGCAGCCGAACTTACAAGCAGTACTTC. It translates to CASSRTYKQYF.

Note on this clonotype: The missing conserved phenylalanine or tryptophan at the end of this CDR3 makes a read error likely. It is unclear where the CDR3 begins or ends on the DNA, so no DNA is shown, and the CDR3 is as TCRdb lists it. The chain carries TRBV2 and TRBJ1-6; TRBD1 is taken as the D call from the table, unchecked against the DNA. The germline V gene has CDR1 SNHLY and CDR2 FYNNEI. The CDR3 extends over 15 residues, inclusive of both ends. CDR3 sequence: CASGDGGTDTQYLRL.

The V gene is TRBV5-6, the J gene TRBJ2-3; D not resolved. The CDR3 loop spans 13 amino acids. The germline V gene has CDR1 SGHDT and CDR2 YYEEEE. Trimming removed 4 bases at V and 1 base at J, with 7 bases between. The CDR3 DNA is TGTGCCAGCAGCGTCCCGGGCACAGATACGCAGTATTTT. Encoded protein: CASSVPGTDTQYF.

This clonotype was counted at least ten times. The V and J genes are TRBV4-3 and TRBJ2-3, with 8 nucleotides matching TRBD2. The CDR3 contains 16 residues. V trimming: 0 bases; J trimming: 4 bases; junction bases outside the gene matches: 6. Germline CDR1 and CDR2: LGHNA and YSLEER. CDR3 region: CASSQDRGGVPDTQYF. CDR3 DNA sequence: TGCGCCAGCAGCCAAGATCGGGGGGGGGTTCCAGATACGCAGTATTTT.

This chain connects TRBV7-9 to TRBJ2-4; D call uncertain. Germline CDR1 SEHNR, CDR2 FQNEAQ (reference sequence). CDR3 length equals 12 residues. Trimming removed 6 bases from V and 9 bases from J, with 12 bases in between. The CDR3 spells CASRFERSIQYF. The CDR3 DNA reads TGTGCCAGCAGATTTGAAAGGAGCATTCAGTACTTC.

This chain uses TRBV7-9 with TRBJ2-5; D gene ambiguous. The germline V gene encodes CDR1 SEHNR and CDR2 FQNEAQ (reference sequence). This CDR3 spans 15 amino acids. The V end lost 0 bases, the J end lost 14 bases, and 22 bases lay between the germline ends. The CDR3 coding sequence is TGTGCCAGCAGCTTAGCGGACGGGCCAGATACGCAGTATTACTTC. This sequence encodes CASSLADGPDTQYYF.